This T cell receptor beta chain came from a study of long-term antiretroviral therapy in people with HIV. Background on the study: The 2015 recommendation for immediate ART came about a decade after the earliest samples. General study findings and limits: Clones with expansion before ART led the repertoire at all time points. Repertoires with HIV possessed tighter CDR3 length spans than those of controls.

V dropped 4 bases and J dropped 2; count of bases not matched to a gene: 20. The CDR3 length is 22 residues. Germline values: CDR1 SGDLS, CDR2 YYNGEE. Sequencing used immunoSEQ v3.0 at survey level. Assay: immunoSEQ multiplex PCR; the TCRdb copy retains only in-frame clones and omits some. Of about 16,000 clones listed, 80% to 90% are singletons. Comments on this clone: Its target is not known.

The input for sequencing was unsorted PBMCs, taken more than 2.2 years before starting antiretroviral therapy. The chain couples TRBV9 to TRBJ2-3, with 15 nucleotides matching TRBD2. The TCR was taken from a woman in her 30s with HIV. The CDR3 DNA reads as TGTGCCAGCAGCCCTAGGACTAGCGGGGGGGCCCCCGGGTGGGCGATCACAGATACGCAGTATTTT. The encoded protein is CASSPRTSGGAPGWAITDTQYF.